The rows below give T cell receptor beta chains drawn from one sample of a study of blood T cell repertoires in COVID-19. Data came from immunoSEQ multiplex PCR; TCRdb stores just in-frame clones and leaves some out. This table holds 32,000 or so clones, around nine tenths found once. The specimen sequenced was peripheral blood. All receptors derive from a human donor in a cohort sampled during active COVID-19. The CDR3 runs from the conserved cysteine through the conserved F or W. The order of the fields is J gene, D gene, clone size, V gene, CDR3 DNA, CDR3 protein. A D gene is named only where the DNA matches it firmly. Clone size is given for some rows only: seen once, a few or many times, or a class if the clone is expanded.

j_call: TRBJ2-2
d_call: .
clone_size: .
v_call: TRBV21-1
cdr3_nt: TGTGCCAGCAGCAAAGCGGCCCTACTAGCGGTACTGAACACCGGGGAGCTGTTTTTT
cdr3_aa: CASSKAALLAVLNTGELFF

j_call: TRBJ1-3
d_call: .
clone_size: .
v_call: TRBV2
cdr3_nt: TGTGCCAGCAGTGAAGGGACAGCCTCTGGAAACACCATATATTTT
cdr3_aa: CASSEGTASGNTIYF

j_call: TRBJ1-1
d_call: TRBD1
clone_size: .
v_call: TRBV6-5
cdr3_nt: TGTGCCAGCAGCTCGACAGGGCCTAGGACTGAAGCTTTCTTT
cdr3_aa: CASSSTGPRTEAFF

j_call: TRBJ1-5
d_call: TRBD1
clone_size: .
v_call: TRBV28
cdr3_nt: TGTGCCAGCAGTAGACAGGGTATCAATCAGCCCCAGCATTTT
cdr3_aa: CASSRQGINQPQHF

j_call: TRBJ1-1
d_call: .
clone_size: once
v_call: TRBV28
cdr3_nt: TGTGCCAGCATTGGAGGGGGGGCGGTAGGTGAAGCTTTCTTT
cdr3_aa: CASIGGGAVGEAFF

j_call: TRBJ2-1
d_call: TRBD2
clone_size: .
v_call: TRBV7-2
cdr3_nt: TGTGCCAGCAGGTACGGGGGGACGTACAATGAGCAGTTCTTC
cdr3_aa: CASRYGGTYNEQFF

j_call: TRBJ1-5
d_call: .
clone_size: .
v_call: TRBV6-2/TRBV6-3
cdr3_nt: TGTGCCAGCAGTGTTACAGGGACTAGCAATCAGCCCCAGCATTTT
cdr3_aa: CASSVTGTSNQPQHF

j_call: TRBJ1-6
d_call: .
clone_size: .
v_call: TRBV7-3
cdr3_nt: TGTGCCAGCAGCTTAACCACGGGGAGGGGTTCACCCCTCCACTTT
cdr3_aa: CASSLTTGRGSPLHF

j_call: TRBJ2-7
d_call: .
clone_size: .
v_call: TRBV10-2
cdr3_nt: TGCGCCAGCAGCAGGGGACCCCTAGACTACGAGCAGTACTTC
cdr3_aa: CASSRGPLDYEQYF

j_call: TRBJ2-7
d_call: TRBD1
clone_size: .
v_call: TRBV27
cdr3_nt: TGTGCCAGCAGTTTAGGGGGGACAGGGTACTACGAGCAGTACTTC
cdr3_aa: CASSLGGTGYYEQYF

j_call: TRBJ2-7
d_call: TRBD1
clone_size: once
v_call: TRBV28
cdr3_nt: TGTGCCAGCAGTTTAATGAGGACAGGTGGGGTTTGGTCCTACGAGCAGTACTTC
cdr3_aa: CASSLMRTGGVWSYEQYF

j_call: TRBJ2-1
d_call: TRBD2
clone_size: .
v_call: TRBV11-3
cdr3_nt: TGTGCCAGCAGCTTGGACGGGAGGGCCTACAATGAGCAGTTCTTC
cdr3_aa: CASSLDGRAYNEQFF

j_call: TRBJ1-1
d_call: TRBD1
clone_size: .
v_call: TRBV5-5
cdr3_nt: TGTGCCAGCAGCTTCAGCCTTCAGGGGGACACTGAAGCTTTCTTT
cdr3_aa: CASSFSLQGDTEAFF

j_call: TRBJ2-7
d_call: TRBD2
clone_size: few
v_call: TRBV29-1
cdr3_nt: TGCAGCGTCACCCCTAGCGGGGACTCCTACGAGCAGTACTTC
cdr3_aa: CSVTPSGDSYEQYF

j_call: TRBJ2-5
d_call: .
clone_size: .
v_call: TRBV2
cdr3_nt: TGTGCCAGCAGCCGTGCGGAGACCCAGTACTTC
cdr3_aa: CASSRAETQYF

j_call: TRBJ2-3
d_call: .
clone_size: .
v_call: TRBV11-2
cdr3_nt: TGTGCCAGCAGCTTCTCGGATACGCAGTATTTT
cdr3_aa: CASSFSDTQYF

j_call: TRBJ2-5
d_call: TRBD2
clone_size: .
v_call: TRBV19
cdr3_nt: TGTGCCAGTAGGAGGACTAGCGGGGGGAGAGAGACCCAGTACTTC
cdr3_aa: CASRRTSGGRETQYF

j_call: TRBJ2-7
d_call: .
clone_size: .
v_call: TRBV7-8
cdr3_nt: TGTGCCAGCAGCTTAGGCTTGGGTAGCGGACACTACGAGCAGTACTTC
cdr3_aa: CASSLGLGSGHYEQYF

j_call: TRBJ2-6
d_call: .
clone_size: .
v_call: TRBV6-5
cdr3_nt: TGTGCCAGCAGTTACTCGGGCGCTGGGGCCAACGTCCTGACTTTC
cdr3_aa: CASSYSGAGANVLTF

j_call: TRBJ2-1
d_call: .
clone_size: .
v_call: TRBV7-9
cdr3_nt: TGTGCCAGCAGTCCCCAGGGGTATAGCTCCTACAATGAGCAGTTCTTC
cdr3_aa: CASSPQGYSSYNEQFF

j_call: TRBJ2-1
d_call: .
clone_size: once
v_call: TRBV29-1
cdr3_nt: TGCAGCGTTGGAAGGGACACTTACAATGAGCAGTTCTTC
cdr3_aa: CSVGRDTYNEQFF

j_call: TRBJ1-5
d_call: TRBD1
clone_size: few
v_call: TRBV28
cdr3_nt: TGTGCCAGCAGTTCATTACGACAGGGGACTTATCAGCCCCAGCATTTT
cdr3_aa: CASSSLRQGTYQPQHF

j_call: TRBJ1-3
d_call: TRBD1
clone_size: .
v_call: TRBV9
cdr3_nt: TGTGCCAGCAGCCGAGGCCGGGACAGCTCTGGAAACACCATATATTTT
cdr3_aa: CASSRGRDSSGNTIYF

j_call: TRBJ2-7
d_call: .
clone_size: .
v_call: TRBV2
cdr3_nt: TGTGCCAGCAGTGAAGCGTGGGGAGCTAACTCCTACGAGCAGTACTTC
cdr3_aa: CASSEAWGANSYEQYF

j_call: TRBJ2-4
d_call: TRBD1
clone_size: .
v_call: TRBV2
cdr3_nt: TGTGCCAGCAGTCCCCGAAGGACAGGGGAAAACATTCAGTACTTC
cdr3_aa: CASSPRRTGENIQYF

j_call: TRBJ2-3
d_call: .
clone_size: .
v_call: TRBV10-1
cdr3_nt: TGCGCCAGCAGTGTCGGCGGGCCCACAGATACGCAGTATTTT
cdr3_aa: CASSVGGPTDTQYF

j_call: TRBJ2-7
d_call: .
clone_size: .
v_call: TRBV4-3
cdr3_nt: TGCGCCAGCAGCCAAGCAACCCAGGGGAACTCCTACGAGCAGTACTTC
cdr3_aa: CASSQATQGNSYEQYF

j_call: TRBJ1-4
d_call: TRBD1
clone_size: .
v_call: TRBV29-1
cdr3_nt: TGCAGCGTCCCTGGACAGGGATTGGAAAAACTGTTTTTT
cdr3_aa: CSVPGQGLEKLFF

j_call: TRBJ2-7
d_call: TRBD1
clone_size: .
v_call: TRBV5-1
cdr3_nt: TGCGCCAGCAGCGCCGGGACAGGGATCAGATCCGAGCAGTACTTC
cdr3_aa: CASSAGTGIRSEQYF

j_call: TRBJ2-3
d_call: .
clone_size: .
v_call: TRBV5-4
cdr3_nt: TGTGCCAGCAGCCCCCCTGTCCCCCCAGATACGCAGTATTTT
cdr3_aa: CASSPPVPPDTQYF

j_call: TRBJ1-5
d_call: .
clone_size: .
v_call: TRBV19
cdr3_nt: TGTGCCACCAGCGAAACAGGGAATAGCAATCAGCCCCAGCATTTT
cdr3_aa: CATSETGNSNQPQHF

j_call: TRBJ2-3
d_call: TRBD2
clone_size: .
v_call: TRBV11-3
cdr3_nt: TGTGCCAGCAGCCCCGGCCTTGCGGGAGGGAGCACAGATACGCAGTATTTT
cdr3_aa: CASSPGLAGGSTDTQYF

j_call: TRBJ2-1
d_call: .
clone_size: .
v_call: TRBV28
cdr3_nt: TGTGCCAGCAGTCCATCCCAGCTGTTTGTGCGGGGGTTCTTC
cdr3_aa: CASSPSQLFVRGFF

j_call: TRBJ2-7
d_call: .
clone_size: .
v_call: TRBV11-2
cdr3_nt: TGTGCCAGCAGCTTAGAACAGATATTATCCTACGAGCAGTACTTC
cdr3_aa: CASSLEQILSYEQYF

j_call: TRBJ2-7
d_call: TRBD1
clone_size: .
v_call: TRBV28
cdr3_nt: TGTGCCAGCAGTTTCCGTTACTATCGGACAGGCCTCGAGCAGTACTTC
cdr3_aa: CASSFRYYRTGLEQYF

j_call: TRBJ2-1
d_call: .
clone_size: .
v_call: TRBV5-1
cdr3_nt: TGCGCCAGCAGCTTGGATTCCCAAACAGGGTTGAATGAGCAGTTCTTC
cdr3_aa: CASSLDSQTGLNEQFF

j_call: TRBJ2-7
d_call: TRBD1
clone_size: .
v_call: TRBV7-9
cdr3_nt: TGTGCCAGCAGCTTAGCCGGGACAGGGGGGCTCTACGAGCAGTACTTC
cdr3_aa: CASSLAGTGGLYEQYF

j_call: TRBJ2-7
d_call: .
clone_size: .
v_call: TRBV10-2
cdr3_nt: TGCGCCAGCAGGCAGACAGGAGCCTCCTACGAGCAGTACTTC
cdr3_aa: CASRQTGASYEQYF

j_call: TRBJ1-5
d_call: TRBD1
clone_size: .
v_call: TRBV28
cdr3_nt: TGTGCCAGCAGTTTCCCGGGACAGAGTTGGCAGCCCCAGCATTTT
cdr3_aa: CASSFPGQSWQPQHF

j_call: TRBJ2-1
d_call: TRBD2
clone_size: .
v_call: TRBV12-5
cdr3_nt: TGTGCTAGTGGTTTGCGGCTGGGACTAGCGGGGGGGCGGAGCAATGAGCAGTTCTTC
cdr3_aa: CASGLRLGLAGGRSNEQFF

j_call: TRBJ2-1
d_call: .
clone_size: .
v_call: TRBV7-3
cdr3_nt: TGTGCCAGCAGCTTTAGCGGTCCGAACAATGAGCAGTTCTTC
cdr3_aa: CASSFSGPNNEQFF

j_call: TRBJ2-5
d_call: .
clone_size: .
v_call: TRBV7-9
cdr3_nt: TGTGCCAGCAGCCCCAAGGTGGCGGTAGAAGAGACCCAGTACTTC
cdr3_aa: CASSPKVAVEETQYF

j_call: TRBJ2-3
d_call: .
clone_size: .
v_call: TRBV7-8
cdr3_nt: TGTGCCAGCAGCTATAGGCGGTTGGTGGAAGATACGCAGTATTTT
cdr3_aa: CASSYRRLVEDTQYF

j_call: TRBJ2-7
d_call: .
clone_size: .
v_call: TRBV27
cdr3_nt: TGTGCCAGCAGTTTTGGTGACGGAGCCTACGAGCAGTACTTC
cdr3_aa: CASSFGDGAYEQYF

j_call: TRBJ1-1
d_call: TRBD1
clone_size: .
v_call: TRBV7-8
cdr3_nt: TGTGCCAGCAGCTCCCTTTTCGGACAGGGGTTCACTGAAGCTTTCTTT
cdr3_aa: CASSSLFGQGFTEAFF

j_call: TRBJ1-6
d_call: .
clone_size: .
v_call: TRBV5-1
cdr3_nt: TGCGCCAGCAGCCGGGTGGCCCCAATATTGCTCCACTTT
cdr3_aa: CASSRVAPILLHF

j_call: TRBJ1-1
d_call: .
clone_size: .
v_call: TRBV18
cdr3_nt: TGTGCCAGCTCACCTAGGGGACTTGAAGCTTTCTTT
cdr3_aa: CASSPRGLEAFF

j_call: TRBJ2-2
d_call: TRBD2
clone_size: .
v_call: TRBV7-9
cdr3_nt: TGTGCCAGCAGCTTAGAGAAGGGACTAGGAAGCACCGGGGAGCTGTTTTTT
cdr3_aa: CASSLEKGLGSTGELFF

j_call: TRBJ1-5
d_call: .
clone_size: .
v_call: TRBV19
cdr3_nt: TGTGCCAGTAGTATCAGAGGGTTTGGCAATCAGCCCCAGCATTTT
cdr3_aa: CASSIRGFGNQPQHF

j_call: TRBJ1-2
d_call: TRBD1
clone_size: .
v_call: TRBV6-5
cdr3_nt: TGTGCCAGCAGCCGAACCGGGACAGGGTATGGCTACACCTTC
cdr3_aa: CASSRTGTGYGYTF